Listed here are 23 T cell receptor beta chains from one sample, sequenced in a study of blood T cell repertoires in COVID-19 (dated by TCRdb to about 2020). The library was built by means of the immunoSEQ multiplex PCR assay. TCRdb limited this immuneACCESS table to in-frame rearrangements with V and J called. A share of clones is missing; checked studies link under half to unresolved V genes, and the rest is unexplained. The sample profile shows 35,000 to 40,000 clones; 87% of them were found once. 7% to 9% of the sample belongs to the ten largest clones. Specimen: peripheral blood. These receptor sequences come from a human donor in a cohort sampled during active COVID-19.

CDR3 in DNA: TGTGCCAGCAGTTTAATCCGAGGTTCCTACAATGAGCAGTTCTTC. Amino acid sequence: CASSLIRGSYNEQFF. J is TRBJ2-1 and V is TRBV27; no clear D gene. V lost 2 bases, J lost 1 base, and 9 bases lay in between. The CDR3 is 15 residues long. The germline V gene has CDR1 MNHEY and CDR2 SMNVEV (reference sequence).

The chain couples TRBV6-4 to TRBJ2-7; 8 bases fit TRBD1. The CDR3 totals 17 residues. Trimming took 0 bases from V and 0 from J; bases not matched to a gene: 7. Germline V gives CDR1 MRHNA, CDR2 SNTAGT. The CDR3 DNA reads as TGTGCCAGCAGTGACTCGACAGGGGCCATTTTCTCCTACGAGCAGTACTTC. Protein product: CASSDSTGAIFSYEQYF.

The rearrangement uses TRBV28 and TRBJ2-3; the match to TRBD1 covers 10 bases. The V gene end was trimmed by 7 bases and the J gene end by 5 bases; junction bases not matched to a gene: 12. In germline, CDR1 is MDHEN, CDR2 SYDVKM. CDR3 length: 16 amino acids. CDR3: CASISPGQGRGDTQYF. For the CDR3, the DNA is TGTGCCAGCATCTCCCCGGGACAGGGGCGGGGAGATACGCAGTATTTT.

This clone was seen more than once but under ten times. The chain combines TRBV6-5 with TRBJ1-3, with D possibly TRBD1 on 5 matching bases. Germline V gene sequence: CDR1 MNHEY, CDR2 SVGAGI. Trimming removed 8 bases at V and 0 bases at J, with 14 bases between. This CDR3 has 15 residues. The CDR3 coding sequence is TGTGCCAGCGTCGTTGGGGCACCCTCTGGAAACACCATATATTTT. This codes for CASVVGAPSGNTIYF.

The rearrangement joins TRBV6-4 to TRBJ2-1, with TRBD1 identical over 10 bases. V was clipped by 4 bases and J by 7 bases; unmatched bases: 7. Germline V gene sequence: CDR1 MRHNA, CDR2 SNTAGT. The CDR3 runs 15 residues. The CDR3 is CASSVETGGLNEQFF. The DNA for the CDR3 is TGTGCCAGCAGTGTAGAGACAGGGGGCTTAAATGAGCAGTTCTTC.

Here the CDR3 DNA reads TGTGCCAGCAGCCCTCACAGGGAACAGGGCTCCTACGAGCAGTACTTC. Amino acid sequence: CASSPHREQGSYEQYF. The gene calls are TRBV7-9 and TRBJ2-7; weak D call: TRBD1 (6 bases). The CDR3 sequence is 16 residues long. V lost 5 bases, J lost 0 bases, and 17 bases lay in between. Germline V lookup: CDR1 SEHNR, CDR2 FQNEAQ (reference sequence).

CDR3 residues: CSASSDLAGANEQFF. In DNA, the CDR3 is TGCAGTGCTAGTTCGGACCTAGCGGGAGCCAATGAGCAGTTCTTC. The chain is built from TRBV20-1 and TRBJ2-1; 10 bases are shared with TRBD2. Trimming at V came to 3 bases and at J to 6 bases, leaving 8 bases not matched to a gene. Per germline, CDR1 DFQATT and CDR2 SNEGSKA (reference sequence). The CDR3 totals 15 residues.

The J gene is TRBJ2-1, the V gene TRBV7-2; a weak D match, TRBD2 (5 bases). V was clipped by 2 bases and J by 8 bases, with 25 bases between them. Germline V lookup: CDR1 SGHTA, CDR2 FQGNSA. The CDR3 sequence is 18 residues long. As DNA, the CDR3 is TGTGCCAGCAGCTTATGGGTGAGGGCTTTTCGATCCCGGGATGAGCAGTTCTTC. Translation gives CASSLWVRAFRSRDEQFF.

The V call is TRBV15, the J call TRBJ1-1, with 8 bases fitting TRBD1. The CDR3 consists of 18 residues. The J segment lost 1 base and the V segment lost 3 bases, leaving 13 bases of the junction unmatched. Looked up from germline, CDR1 is LNHNV and CDR2 is YYDKDF (reference sequence). This CDR3 reads CATSRYRGTGGTNTEAFF. The CDR3 DNA follows: TGTGCCACCAGCAGGTACCGGGGGACAGGTGGAACGAACACTGAAGCTTTCTTT.

The chain employs TRBV9 and TRBJ1-6, with 7 bases lining up with TRBD1. CDR1 and CDR2 from the germline V gene are SGDLS and YYNGEE. The CDR3 runs to 15 residues. Trimming took 4 bases from V and 7 from J; bases not matched to a gene: 8. The CDR3 loop reads CASSPRTGTNSPLHF. The CDR3 DNA reads TGTGCCAGCAGCCCGCGGACAGGCACCAATTCACCCCTCCACTTT.

The chain is built from TRBV11-2 and TRBJ2-1; TRBD2 matches 12 bases. Trimming at V came to 1 base and at J to 3 bases, leaving 7 bases not matched to a gene. The CDR3 is 18 residues long. The germline V gene has CDR1 SGHAT and CDR2 FQNNGV. CDR3 sequence reads: CASSLARGLAGLYNEQFF. CDR3 DNA sequence: TGTGCCAGCAGCTTAGCTCGAGGACTAGCGGGGCTCTACAATGAGCAGTTCTTC.

This chain connects TRBV9 to TRBJ2-1; TRBD2 agrees at 8 bases. The CDR3 covers 15 residues. V shed 4 bases and J 6 bases; nucleotides not matched to a gene: 9. Germline CDR1 reads SGDLS; CDR2 reads YYNGEE. The CDR3 loop reads CASSPLAGGFNEQFF. CDR3 nucleotides: TGTGCCAGCAGCCCTCTGGCGGGAGGTTTCAATGAGCAGTTCTTC.

J is TRBJ1-3 and V is TRBV5-4, with 8 bases lining up with TRBD1. Germline CDR1 SGHNT, CDR2 YYREEE (reference sequence). J lost 0 bases, V lost 1 base, and 6 bases had no gene match. The CDR3 is 17 amino acids. The CDR3 reads CASSLTGGIVSGNTIYF. The CDR3 region has the DNA TGTGCCAGCAGCTTGACAGGGGGTATAGTCTCTGGAAACACCATATATTTT.

The sample holds one count of this clone. This sequence joins TRBV2 and TRBJ1-4; the D gene is possibly TRBD1 (6 bases). Germline assignment: CDR1 SNHLY and CDR2 FYNNEI. There are 15 residues in the CDR3. The V gene lost 6 bases and the J gene lost 3 bases, with 14 bases spanning the gap. The CDR3 sequence is CASRAQGIPNEKLFF. CDR3 nucleotide sequence: TGTGCCAGCAGGGCTCAGGGGATCCCTAATGAAAAACTGTTTTTT.

The gene calls are TRBV5-5 and TRBJ1-2, with 9 bases fitting TRBD1. The CDR3 runs to 15 residues. The trim removed 4 bases at V and 8 bases at J, leaving 12 bases unmatched. The germline V gene encodes CDR1 SGHKS and CDR2 YYEKEE (reference sequence). In DNA, the CDR3 is TGTGCCAGCAGCCATTCCGGGACAGGGTTTTACGGCTACACCTTC. Translated: CASSHSGTGFYGYTF.

J is TRBJ1-1 and V is TRBV6-5; 7 nucleotides match TRBD1. In germline, CDR1 is MNHEY, CDR2 SVGAGI. With 6 bases clipped from V and 0 bases from J, the junction kept 7 bases outside the gene matches. CDR3 length: 15 amino acids. Here the CDR3 reads CASRLWGQMNTEAFF. Written as DNA, the CDR3 is TGTGCCAGCAGACTCTGGGGACAGATGAACACTGAAGCTTTCTTT.

This sequence joins TRBV9 and TRBJ2-3, with 9 bases aligning to TRBD1. Looked up from germline, CDR1 is SGDLS and CDR2 is YYNGEE. Unmatched junction bases numbered 4, after V lost 4 bases and J lost 1 base. This CDR3 comprises 15 residues. DNA of the CDR3: TGTGCCAGCAGCTCACGGGACAGGGGCACAGATACGCAGTATTTT. This encodes CASSSRDRGTDTQYF.

This sequence joins TRBV4-1 and TRBJ1-2; the D is unclear. CDR1 is MGHRA, CDR2 YSYEKL, per germline. V shed 0 bases and J shed 4 bases, with 6 bases lying between them. The CDR3 has 13 residues. CDR3 in amino acids: CASSQEGGYGYTF. CDR3 nucleotide sequence: TGCGCCAGCAGCCAAGAAGGAGGCTATGGCTACACCTTC.

V usage is TRBV3-1 (or the pseudogene TRBV3-2) and J usage is TRBJ1-2; 9 nucleotides line up with TRBD1. The germline gives CDR1 LGHDT, CDR2 YNNKEL (reference sequence). After removal of 4 bases from V and 4 bases from J, the junction contained 7 bases not matched to a gene. CDR3 length: 15 amino acids. CDR3 protein: CASSPRTGVVYGYTF. The CDR3 region has the DNA TGTGCCAGCAGCCCCCGGACAGGGGTAGTCTATGGCTACACCTTC.

The rearrangement links TRBV10-1 to TRBJ2-7, with TRBD2 matching 12 bases. This CDR3 has 14 amino acids. The germline V gene has CDR1 WNHNN and CDR2 SYGVQD (reference sequence). V shed 11 bases and J 6 bases; nucleotides not matched to a gene: 11. The CDR3 reads CAGRLAGAFREQYF. In DNA form, the CDR3 reads TGCGCCGGAAGACTAGCGGGAGCTTTTCGCGAGCAGTACTTC.

CDR3 nucleotides: TGTGCCAGCAGTGACCGCGGGAGGGCCCTTTACAATGAGCAGTTCTTC. This translates into CASSDRGRALYNEQFF. The chain carries TRBV6-4 and TRBJ2-1; 9 positions agree with TRBD2. Germline-derived CDR1 and CDR2 are MRHNA and SNTAGT. The CDR3 totals 16 residues. J gave up 4 bases and V 2 bases, and 6 bases lay outside the gene matches.

In the case of this clone: An end of the junction differs from the germline gene, which may be a read error. This chain connects TRBV7-7 to TRBJ2-1, with D maybe TRBD1 (5 bases). The CDR3 contains 13 residues. Germline V gene sequence: CDR1 SSHAT, CDR2 FNYEAQ (reference sequence). The CDR3 sequence: CASSLADSNEQFF. The CDR3 DNA follows: TGTGCTAGCAGCTTAGCCGACAGCAATGAGCAGTTCTTC. The full variable domain, in which reference TRBV7-7 and TRBJ2-1 provide the parts outside the CDR3, is GAGVSQSPRYKVTKRGQDVTLRCDPISSHATLYWYQQALGQGPEFLTYFNYEAQPDKSGLPSDRFSAERPEGSISTLTIQRTEQRDSAMYRCASSLADSNEQFFGPGTRLTVL.

The genes are TRBV11-2 and TRBJ1-2; the D gene is possibly TRBD1 (5 bases). Between the trimmed V and J ends, which lost 6 bases and 1 base, there was a span of 9 bases. From germline, CDR1 is SGHAT and CDR2 FQNNGV. CDR3 length: 13 residues. CDR3 protein: CASRTQGNYGYTF. The CDR3 nucleotides read TGTGCCAGCAGGACCCAGGGTAACTATGGCTACACCTTC.